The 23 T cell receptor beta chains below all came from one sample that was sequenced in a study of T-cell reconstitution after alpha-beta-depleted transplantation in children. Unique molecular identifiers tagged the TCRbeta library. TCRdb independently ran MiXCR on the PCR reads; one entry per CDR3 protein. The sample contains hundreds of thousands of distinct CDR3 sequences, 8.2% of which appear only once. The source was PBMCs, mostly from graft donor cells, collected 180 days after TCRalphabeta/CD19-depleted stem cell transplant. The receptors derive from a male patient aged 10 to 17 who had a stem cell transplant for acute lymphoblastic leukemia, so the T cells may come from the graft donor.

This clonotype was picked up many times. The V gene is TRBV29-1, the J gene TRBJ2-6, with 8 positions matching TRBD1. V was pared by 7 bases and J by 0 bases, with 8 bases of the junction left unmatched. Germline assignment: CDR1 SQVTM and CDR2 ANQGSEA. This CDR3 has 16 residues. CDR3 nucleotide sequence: TGCAGCGCCAACGGACAGGGTCGCTCTGGGGCCAACGTCCTGACTTTC. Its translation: CSANGQGRSGANVLTF.

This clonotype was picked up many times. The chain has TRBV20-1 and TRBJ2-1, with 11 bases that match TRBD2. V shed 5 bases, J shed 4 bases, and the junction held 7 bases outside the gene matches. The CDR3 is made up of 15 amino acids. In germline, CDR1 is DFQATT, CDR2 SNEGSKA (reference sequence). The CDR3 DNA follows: TGCAGTGCTCTCGTTGGGACTAGCGGATACAATGAGCAGTTCTTC. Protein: CSALVGTSGYNEQFF.

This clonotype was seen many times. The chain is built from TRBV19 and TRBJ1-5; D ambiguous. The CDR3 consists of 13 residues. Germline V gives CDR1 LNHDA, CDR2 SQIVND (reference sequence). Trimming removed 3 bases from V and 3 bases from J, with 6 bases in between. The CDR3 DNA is TGTGCCAGTAGTATTAGGGTCAATCAGCCCCAGCATTTT. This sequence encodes CASSIRVNQPQHF.

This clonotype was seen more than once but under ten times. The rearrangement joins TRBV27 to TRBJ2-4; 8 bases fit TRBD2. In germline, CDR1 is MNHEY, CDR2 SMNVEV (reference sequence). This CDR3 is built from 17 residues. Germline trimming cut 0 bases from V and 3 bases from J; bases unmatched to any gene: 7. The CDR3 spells CASSLSSPGGGKNIQYF. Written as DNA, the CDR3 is TGTGCCAGCAGTTTATCAAGCCCGGGGGGGGGCAAAAACATTCAGTACTTC.

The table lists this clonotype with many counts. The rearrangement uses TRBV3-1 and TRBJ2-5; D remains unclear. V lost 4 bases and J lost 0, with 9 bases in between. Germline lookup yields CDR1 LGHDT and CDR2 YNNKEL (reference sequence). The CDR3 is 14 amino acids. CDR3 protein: CASSPFFNQETQYF. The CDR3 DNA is TGTGCCAGCAGCCCGTTTTTCAACCAAGAGACCCAGTACTTC.

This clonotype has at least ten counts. This CDR3 is CATSDPRDPSGGNTIYF. CDR3 DNA sequence: TGTGCCACCAGTGATCCGAGGGACCCTAGCGGTGGAAACACCATATATTTT. The chain links TRBV24-1 to TRBJ1-3, with a weak D call TRBD1 (5 bases). CDR1 is KGHDR and CDR2 is SFDVKD in the germline V gene. The CDR3 loop spans 17 amino acids. V dropped 3 bases and J dropped 3 bases, with 17 bases sitting between them.

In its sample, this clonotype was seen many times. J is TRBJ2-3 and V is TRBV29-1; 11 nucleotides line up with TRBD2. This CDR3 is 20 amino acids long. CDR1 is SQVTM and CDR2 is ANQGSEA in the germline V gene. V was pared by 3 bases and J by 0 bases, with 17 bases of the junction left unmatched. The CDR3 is CSVDNYGLAGAGASTDTQYF. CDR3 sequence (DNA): TGCAGCGTTGATAATTATGGACTAGCGGGCGCGGGGGCTAGCACAGATACGCAGTATTTT.

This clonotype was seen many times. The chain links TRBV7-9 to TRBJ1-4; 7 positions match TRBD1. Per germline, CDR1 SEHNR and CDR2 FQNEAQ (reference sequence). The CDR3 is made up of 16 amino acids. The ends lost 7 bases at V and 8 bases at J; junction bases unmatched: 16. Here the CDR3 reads CASTLRSTGQGEKLFF. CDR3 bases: TGTGCCAGCACCCTCCGCTCGACAGGGCAGGGGGAAAAACTGTTTTTT.

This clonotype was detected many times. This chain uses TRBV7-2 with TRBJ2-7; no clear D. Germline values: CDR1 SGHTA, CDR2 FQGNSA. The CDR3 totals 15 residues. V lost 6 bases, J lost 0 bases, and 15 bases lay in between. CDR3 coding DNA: TGTGCCAGCAGGGCCGGGCTGTGGAGCTCCTACGAGCAGTACTTC. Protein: CASRAGLWSSYEQYF.

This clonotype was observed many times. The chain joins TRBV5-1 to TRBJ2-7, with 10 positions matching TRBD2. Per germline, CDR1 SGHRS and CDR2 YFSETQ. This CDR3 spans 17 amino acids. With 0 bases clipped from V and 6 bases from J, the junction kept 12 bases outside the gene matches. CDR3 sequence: CASSLDLAGASPFEQYF. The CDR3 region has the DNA TGCGCCAGCAGCTTGGATCTAGCGGGAGCTTCCCCCTTCGAGCAGTACTTC.

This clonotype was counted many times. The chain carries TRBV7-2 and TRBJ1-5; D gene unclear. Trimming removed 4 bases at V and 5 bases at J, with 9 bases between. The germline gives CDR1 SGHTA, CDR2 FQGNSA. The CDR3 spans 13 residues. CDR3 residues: CASSSDAHQPQHF. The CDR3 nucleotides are TGTGCCAGCAGCTCTGACGCCCATCAGCCCCAGCATTTT.

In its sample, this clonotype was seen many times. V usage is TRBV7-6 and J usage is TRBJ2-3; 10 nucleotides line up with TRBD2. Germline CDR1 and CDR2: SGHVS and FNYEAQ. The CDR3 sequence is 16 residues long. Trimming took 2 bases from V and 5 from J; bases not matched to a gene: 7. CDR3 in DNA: TGTGCCAGCAGCTTACCCCGCAGCGGGGGGGAAGATACGCAGTATTTT. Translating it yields CASSLPRSGGEDTQYF. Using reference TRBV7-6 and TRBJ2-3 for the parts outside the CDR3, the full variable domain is GAGVSQSPRYKVTKRGQDVALRCDPISGHVSLYWYRQALGQGPEFLTYFNYEAQQDKSGLPNDRFSAERPEGSISTLTIQRTEQRDSAMYRCASSLPRSGGEDTQYFGPGTRLTVL.

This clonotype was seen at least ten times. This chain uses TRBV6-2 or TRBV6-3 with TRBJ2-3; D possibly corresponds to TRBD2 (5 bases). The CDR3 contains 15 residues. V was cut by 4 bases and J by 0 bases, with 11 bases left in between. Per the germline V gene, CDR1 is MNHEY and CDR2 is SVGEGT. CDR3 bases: TGTGCCAGCAGTTCCAGACTACTTAGCACAGATACGCAGTATTTT. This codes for CASSSRLLSTDTQYF.

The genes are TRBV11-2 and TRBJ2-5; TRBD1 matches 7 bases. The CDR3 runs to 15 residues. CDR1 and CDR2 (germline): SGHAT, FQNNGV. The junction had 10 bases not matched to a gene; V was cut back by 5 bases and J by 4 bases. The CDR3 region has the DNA TGTGCCAGCAGCACCCGACAGGGAAGCGGAGAGACCCAGTACTTC. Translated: CASSTRQGSGETQYF.

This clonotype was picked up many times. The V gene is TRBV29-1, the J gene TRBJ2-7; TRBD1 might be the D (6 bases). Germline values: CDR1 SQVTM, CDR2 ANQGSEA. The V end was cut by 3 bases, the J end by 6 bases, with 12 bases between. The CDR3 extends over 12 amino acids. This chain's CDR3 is CSVEQGPTEQYF. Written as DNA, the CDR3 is TGCAGCGTTGAGCAGGGGCCTACCGAGCAGTACTTC.

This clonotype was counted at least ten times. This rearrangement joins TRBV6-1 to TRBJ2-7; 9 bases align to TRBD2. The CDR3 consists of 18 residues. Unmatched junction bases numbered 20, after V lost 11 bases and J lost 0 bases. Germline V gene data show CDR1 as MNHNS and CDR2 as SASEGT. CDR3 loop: CACRTGIGREGRSYEQYF. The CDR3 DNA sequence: TGTGCCTGCCGTACAGGGATTGGGCGGGAGGGCCGCTCCTACGAGCAGTACTTC.

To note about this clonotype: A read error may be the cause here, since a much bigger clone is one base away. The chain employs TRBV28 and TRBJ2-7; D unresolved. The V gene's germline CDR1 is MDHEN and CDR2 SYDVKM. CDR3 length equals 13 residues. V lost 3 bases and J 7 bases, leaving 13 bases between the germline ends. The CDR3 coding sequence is TGTGCCAGCAGTTTCAACAACCCCAGGGAGCAGTACTTC. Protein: CASSFNNPREQYF. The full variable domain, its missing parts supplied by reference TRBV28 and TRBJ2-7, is DVKVTQSSRYLVKRTGEKVFLECVQDMDHENMFWYRQDPGLGLRLIYFSYDVKMKEKGDIPEGYSVSREKKERFSLILESASTNQTSMYLCASSFNNPREQYFGPGTRLTVT.

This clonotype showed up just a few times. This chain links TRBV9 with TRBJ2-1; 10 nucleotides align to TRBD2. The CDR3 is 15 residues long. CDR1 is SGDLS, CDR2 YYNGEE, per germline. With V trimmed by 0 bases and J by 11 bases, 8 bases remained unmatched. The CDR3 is CASSVEREGSDQQFF. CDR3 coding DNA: TGTGCCAGCAGCGTAGAGCGGGAGGGGAGTGATCAGCAGTTCTTC.

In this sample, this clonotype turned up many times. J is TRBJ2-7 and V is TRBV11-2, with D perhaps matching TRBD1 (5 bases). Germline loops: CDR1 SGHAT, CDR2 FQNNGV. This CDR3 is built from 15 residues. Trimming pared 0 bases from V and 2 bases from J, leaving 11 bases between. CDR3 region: CASSLDHGRAYEQYF. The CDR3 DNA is TGTGCCAGCAGCTTAGATCACGGCAGGGCCTACGAGCAGTACTTC.

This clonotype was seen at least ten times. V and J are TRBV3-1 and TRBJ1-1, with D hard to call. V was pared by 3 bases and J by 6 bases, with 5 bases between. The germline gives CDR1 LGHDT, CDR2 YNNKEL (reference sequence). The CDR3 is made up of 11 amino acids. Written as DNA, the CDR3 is TGTGCCAGCAGCCACGACGCTGAAGCTTTCTTT. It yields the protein CASSHDAEAFF.

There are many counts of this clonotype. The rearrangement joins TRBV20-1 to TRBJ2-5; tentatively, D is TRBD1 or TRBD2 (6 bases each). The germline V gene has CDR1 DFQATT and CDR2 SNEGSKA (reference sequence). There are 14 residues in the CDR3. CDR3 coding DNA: TGCAGCGGAAAGAGGGGGGTAGTAGGAGAGACCCAGTACTTC. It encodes CSGKRGVVGETQYF.

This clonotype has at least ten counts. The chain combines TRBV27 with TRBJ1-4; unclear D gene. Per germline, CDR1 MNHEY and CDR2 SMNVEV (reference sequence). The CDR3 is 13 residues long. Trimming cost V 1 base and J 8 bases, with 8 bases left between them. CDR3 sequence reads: CASSLWEGEKLFF. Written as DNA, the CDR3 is TGTGCCAGCAGTTTATGGGAGGGAGAAAAACTGTTTTTT.

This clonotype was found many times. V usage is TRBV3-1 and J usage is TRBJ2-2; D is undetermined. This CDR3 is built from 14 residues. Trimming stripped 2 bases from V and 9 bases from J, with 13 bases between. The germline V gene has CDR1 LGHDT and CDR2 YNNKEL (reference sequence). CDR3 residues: CASSQPPLRWELFF. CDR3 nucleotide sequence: TGTGCCAGCAGCCAACCTCCTCTACGCTGGGAGCTGTTTTTT.